The rows below give T cell receptor beta chains drawn from one sample of a study of cytomegalovirus exposure and HLA in healthy donors. Assay used: immunoSEQ multiplex PCR; TCRdb lists only in-frame clones, some missing. The sample's table shows 190,000 or so clones. Sequencing was done on a sample of PBMCs. All receptors derive from a boy younger than 18 in good health and CMV-seronegative. Each CDR3 is given with its conserved first and last residue.

v_gene	j_gene	CDR3aa
TRBV5-1	TRBJ2-2	CASSLAPGTYANTGELFF
TRBV27	TRBJ2-5	CASSPYPLQETQYF
TRBV5-6	TRBJ2-1	CASSLVGTWTNEQFF
TRBV7-6	TRBJ2-5	CASSLVLAREETQYF
TRBV5-1	TRBJ1-1	CASSFSGGLTEAFF
TRBV4-1	NA	CASSFLTGTYEQYF
TRBV25-1	TRBJ2-7	CASSTGTGSEQYF
TRBV28	TRBJ1-2	CASSLNRTGAYHGYTF
TRBV30	TRBJ1-2	CAWSVMRGGGYTF
TRBV14	TRBJ2-2	CASSQITATGELFF
TRBV29-1	TRBJ2-5	CSVEVLATQYF
TRBV9	TRBJ2-1	CASSVGTSGGPSSYNEQFF
TRBV4-1	NA	CASSQGGFRDRVGYEQYF
TRBV10-1	TRBJ2-2	CASSAGEATGELFF
TRBV6-6	TRBJ1-1	CASSLNSENTEAFF
TRBV7-3	TRBJ2-2	CASSLDYRDRGYTGELFF
TRBV10-3	TRBJ1-2	CAISEGSGAASNGYTF
TRBV27	TRBJ2-6	CASSQTDTEFSGANVLTF
TRBV5-1	TRBJ1-6	CASSLENSPLHF
TRBV11-1	TRBJ2-1	CASSLERDYYREQFF
TRBV9	TRBJ1-2	CASSATGTEVAGYTF
TRBV5-1	TRBJ1-6	CASSPIGGRDSPLHF